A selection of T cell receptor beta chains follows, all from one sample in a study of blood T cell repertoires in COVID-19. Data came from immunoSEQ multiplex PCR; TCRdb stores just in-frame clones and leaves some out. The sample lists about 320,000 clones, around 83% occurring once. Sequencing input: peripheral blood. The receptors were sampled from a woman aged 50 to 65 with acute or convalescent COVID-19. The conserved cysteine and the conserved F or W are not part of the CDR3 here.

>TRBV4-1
ASSLHSQGSGGETQY
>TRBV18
ASSPERLGPAF
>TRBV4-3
ASSQDSEGSPH
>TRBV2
ASSLQETQY
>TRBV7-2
ASSLDLVNTEAF
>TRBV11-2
ASSSRQGSTDTQY
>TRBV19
ASSILDRGGVRETQY
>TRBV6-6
ASSPRGSETQY
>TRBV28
ANGDSSGNTIY
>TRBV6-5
ASSRTPQTETQY
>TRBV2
ASSTDRGMNEAF
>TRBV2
ASSTGPDEKLF
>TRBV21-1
ASSKKRTGTPLENIQY
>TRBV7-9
ASSLAALSRGEKLF
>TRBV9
ASSPGLAGAETQY
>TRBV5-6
ASSTDSNEKLF
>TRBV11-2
ASSPYRGNAEAF
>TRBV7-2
ASSTGTGGYNEQF
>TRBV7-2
ASSSDRRYGYT
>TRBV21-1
ASSSLGGGTSYGYT
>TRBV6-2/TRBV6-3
ASSYRVTGELF
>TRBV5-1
ASSSSFSGREDNEQF
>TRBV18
ASSPSEEEGYT
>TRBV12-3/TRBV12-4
ASGGGLNTEAF
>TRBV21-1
ASSRRTGETGELF
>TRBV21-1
ASSLTRTGELF
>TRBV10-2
ASSVSYGYT
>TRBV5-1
ASGPGQGIPEAF
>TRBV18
ASSPLGGWGTEAF
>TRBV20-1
STSEPGQNSPLH
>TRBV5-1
ASSLFSGNTGELF
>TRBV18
ASSYRGAEQPQH
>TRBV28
ASSSTGARDEKLF
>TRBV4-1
ASSHLGQGNTEAF
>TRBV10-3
AIGSSGQPQH
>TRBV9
ASSVDQRFQETQY
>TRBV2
ASSGVTWGLQETQY
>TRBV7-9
ASSPSVTATNYGYT
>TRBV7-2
ASSLGLAGGNEQF
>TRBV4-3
ASSQDRDIGNTIY
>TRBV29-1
SVETGPNYGYT
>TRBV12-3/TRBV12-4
ASSSYQETQY
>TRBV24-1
ATSDFQQGDNSPLH
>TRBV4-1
ASSQGVLAGDTQY
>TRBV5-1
ASSAWTSGGISTDTQY
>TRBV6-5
AGQSGSNQPQH
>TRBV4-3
ASSQGQGVVSYT
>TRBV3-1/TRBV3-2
ASSQDRGLYNEQF
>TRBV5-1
ASSRLGQGTDTQY
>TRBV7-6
ASSPYLSGAGGPVNEQF
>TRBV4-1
ASSQDMVRDRGNTIY
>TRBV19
ASTPTGAGRVTEAF
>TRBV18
ASSSGVNYGYT
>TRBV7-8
ASSLVGTSAYTDTQY
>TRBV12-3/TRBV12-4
ASRGQGWEQY
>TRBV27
ASSSGQGAPTNYGYT
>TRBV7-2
ASSSREGAGFYEQY
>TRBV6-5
ASNSGGRVNYGYT
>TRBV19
ASIPGGGALGYT